This TCR beta chain was profiled in a study of CD8 T cells in ankylosing spondylitis. Findings and caveats of the study: What seemed typical of ankylosing spondylitis blood was a TCR beta motif built from about 8 highly homologous variants.

V was pared by 3 bases and J by 4 bases, with 5 bases of the junction left unmatched. This CDR3 comprises 15 residues. Germline lookup yields CDR1 SGHRS and CDR2 YFSETQ. TCRdb reanalysed the 5' RACE reads using MiXCR and keeps one entry per CDR3 protein. The sample holds 670,000 or so distinct CDR3 sequences, under 20% seen once. There are a few counts of this clonotype. The target antigen is unknown. The TCR comes from a male donor with ankylosing spondylitis. The specimen was blood, either unsorted or a sorted T cell fraction (not recorded which). The V and J genes are TRBV5-1 and TRBJ2-2; TRBD1 agrees at 8 bases. CDR3 sequence reads: CASSWQGAGTGELFF. In nucleotides, the CDR3 is TGCGCCAGCAGCTGGCAGGGGGCTGGCACCGGGGAGCTGTTTTTT.